Each of the 31 T cell receptor beta chains below was sequenced from the same sample in a study of tumor-infiltrating lymphocytes in localized non-small cell lung cancer. Assay: immunoSEQ multiplex PCR; the TCRdb copy retains only in-frame clones and omits some. The sample includes approximately 12,000 clones, about 78% seen only once; the top ten take around a sixth. The sequencing sample was made of uninvolved lung tissue not adjacent to the tumor. The receptors derive from a human donor with non-small cell lung cancer.

This clone has only a few counts. The J gene is TRBJ1-5, the V gene TRBV6-6; possible D gene TRBD1, 5 bases. With 5 bases removed from V and 8 bases from J, the gap between germline ends came to 10 bases. The CDR3 has 12 amino acids. Germline-derived CDR1 and CDR2 are MNHNY and SVGAGI (reference sequence). The CDR3 is CASSGPGKPQHF. DNA for the CDR3: TGTGCCAGCAGTGGGCCAGGGAAGCCCCAGCATTTT.

The chain uses TRBV30 and TRBJ2-1, with TRBD1 matching 9 bases. The V segment lost 4 bases and the J segment 7 bases; nucleotides outside the gene matches: 8. Germline V lookup: CDR1 GTSNPN, CDR2 SVGIG (reference sequence). This CDR3 contains 14 residues. As DNA, the CDR3 is TGTGCCTGGAAACGGGACAGGGTCTTTAATGAGCAGTTCTTC. It encodes CAWKRDRVFNEQFF.

This clone appeared a few times. J is TRBJ1-3 and V is TRBV5-1; D remains unclear. Trimming shortened V by 5 bases and J by 3 bases, and 15 bases separated the two germline ends. This CDR3 comprises 15 residues. Germline V CDR1 and CDR2: SGHRS, YFSETQ. CDR3 region: CASRSRGEIGNTIYF. CDR3 bases: TGCGCCAGCAGGTCACGGGGTGAGATTGGAAACACCATATATTTT.

V usage is TRBV5-1 and J usage is TRBJ2-1; weak D call: TRBD2 (5 bases). CDR1 is SGHRS and CDR2 is YFSETQ in the germline V gene. This CDR3 spans 15 amino acids. Trimming removed 0 bases at V and 7 bases at J, with 14 bases between. CDR3 in DNA: TGCGCCAGCAGCTTGGCCGGTTCAGAGGGAAATGAGCAGTTCTTC. Translation gives CASSLAGSEGNEQFF.

The genes are TRBV10-3 and TRBJ2-3; D gene uncertain. V lost 10 bases, J lost 0 bases, and 14 bases lay in between. This CDR3 spans 14 amino acids. Per germline, CDR1 ENHRY and CDR2 SYGVKD. The CDR3 loop reads CATSRPSSTDTQYF. CDR3 nucleotide sequence: TGTGCCACCTCCAGGCCCTCTAGCACAGATACGCAGTATTTT.

The rearrangement joins TRBV2 to TRBJ1-5; D is undetermined. V lost 6 bases and J 5 bases, leaving 8 bases between the germline ends. From germline, CDR1 is SNHLY and CDR2 FYNNEI. The CDR3 totals 12 residues. The CDR3 protein is CASRKEDQPQHF. The CDR3 nucleotides read TGTGCCAGCAGGAAGGAGGATCAGCCCCAGCATTTT.

V gene TRBV5-4 combines with J gene TRBJ1-4; D may be TRBD1 (5 bases). Germline V gene data show CDR1 as SGHNT and CDR2 as YYREEE (reference sequence). The CDR3 consists of 15 residues. Trimming cost V 0 bases and J 6 bases, with 12 bases left between them. CDR3 residues: CASSLDAGGYEKLFF. CDR3 nucleotides: TGTGCCAGCAGCTTGGATGCGGGGGGGTATGAAAAACTGTTTTTT. Together with reference TRBV5-4 and TRBJ1-4, the CDR3 gives the full variable domain: ETGVTQSPTHLIKTRGQQVTLRCSSQSGHNTVSWYQQALGQGPQFIFQYYREEENGRGNFPPRFSGLQFPNYSSELNVNALELDDSALYLCASSLDAGGYEKLFFGSGTQLSVL.

This rearrangement joins TRBV5-6 to TRBJ2-1, with 7 bases fitting TRBD2. This CDR3 spans 16 amino acids. Germline CDR1 and CDR2: SGHDT and YYEEEE. V lost 0 bases, J lost 0 bases, and 3 bases stayed unmatched. The CDR3 here is CASSLEAGFSYNEQFF. In DNA form, the CDR3 reads TGTGCCAGCAGCTTGGAAGCGGGATTCTCCTACAATGAGCAGTTCTTC.

The rearrangement joins TRBV5-1 to TRBJ2-2; 8 bases agree with TRBD1. Germline V CDR1 and CDR2: SGHRS, YFSETQ. With 4 bases clipped from V and 8 bases from J, the junction kept 16 bases outside the gene matches. The CDR3 runs to 17 residues. CDR3: CASSTESGQVLLGELFF. The CDR3 nucleotides read TGCGCCAGCAGCACCGAATCGGGACAGGTTTTATTGGGGGAGCTGTTTTTT.

As concerns this clone: Within the sample, other DNA sequences also encode this same CDR3. The chain employs TRBV28 and TRBJ2-5; D is possibly TRBD1 (6 bases). V lost 2 bases and J 2 bases, leaving 9 bases between the germline ends. The CDR3 loop spans 14 amino acids. Germline V gives CDR1 MDHEN, CDR2 SYDVKM. This chain's CDR3 is CASSLMRGQETQYF. DNA for the CDR3: TGTGCCAGCAGTTTAATGAGGGGGCAAGAGACCCAGTACTTC. The variable domain in full, with the rest retrieved from reference TRBV28 and TRBJ2-5, is DVKVTQSSRYLVKRTGEKVFLECVQDMDHENMFWYRQDPGLGLRLIYFSYDVKMKEKGDIPEGYSVSREKKERFSLILESASTNQTSMYLCASSLMRGQETQYFGPGTRLLVL.

The chain has TRBV6-6 and TRBJ1-1; D call uncertain. V gave up 1 base and J gave up 5 bases, with 11 bases separating them. This CDR3 has 14 residues. The V gene's germline CDR1 is MNHNY and CDR2 SVGAGI (reference sequence). This CDR3 is CASSYWAKYTEAFF. CDR3 nucleotides: TGTGCCAGCAGTTACTGGGCAAAGTATACTGAAGCTTTCTTT.

Of note for this clone: Sequence at one end of the junction differs from germline and may be a read error. The chain carries TRBV4-2 and TRBJ2-1, with 8 bases that match TRBD1. This CDR3 has 12 amino acids. The germline V gene has CDR1 LGHNA and CDR2 YNFKEQ. CDR3 DNA: TGTGCCAGCAGCCGACCGACAGGGGTCGCGATCTTC. It translates to CASSRPTGVAIF.

This chain connects TRBV21-1 to TRBJ1-2; the table names TRBD1, a call not compared with the DNA. TRBV21-1 is deemed a pseudogene. This CDR3 is 18 amino acids long. The CDR3 DNA reads TGTGCCAGCAGCACCGGAGGACAGGGGGAGAGGACTAGCTATGGCTACACCTTC. Protein product: CASSTGGQGERTSYGYTF.

This chain's CDR3 is CSVFPTRRGGTGETQYF. As DNA, the CDR3 is TGCAGCGTATTCCCAACCCGGCGGGGGGGAACTGGAGAGACCCAGTACTTC. The genes are TRBV29-1 and TRBJ2-5; TRBD2 agrees at 9 bases. Trimming removed 6 bases from V and 4 bases from J; junction bases left unmatched: 18. The germline gives CDR1 SQVTM, CDR2 ANQGSEA. This CDR3 has 17 amino acids.

This sequence joins TRBV28 and TRBJ2-7; no reliable D call. The germline V gene has CDR1 MDHEN and CDR2 SYDVKM. The CDR3 is 14 amino acids. The V end was cut by 4 bases, the J end by 1 base, with 11 bases between. The DNA of the CDR3 is TGTGCCAGCAGTTCCCCCTGGGGTTCCTACGAGCAGTACTTC. Translated, it gives CASSSPWGSYEQYF.

V usage is TRBV7-3 and J usage is TRBJ1-2, with D maybe TRBD1 (5 bases). CDR1 SGHTA and CDR2 FQGTGA come from the germline V gene. Trimming cost V 3 bases and J 8 bases, with 13 bases left between them. This CDR3 comprises 13 residues. CDR3 DNA: TGTGCCAGCAGCTTGTCGGCGGGGGAAGGCTACACCTTC. Amino acids: CASSLSAGEGYTF.

The table lists this clone with a count of one. The rearrangement links TRBV30 to TRBJ2-5, with 9 bases lining up with TRBD2. The germline V gene encodes CDR1 GTSNPN and CDR2 SVGIG (reference sequence). The CDR3 is 14 amino acids. V shed 1 base and J 5 bases; nucleotides not matched to a gene: 5. CDR3 coding DNA: TGTGCCTGGAGTGCCGGGACTAGCTTGGAGACCCAGTACTTC. Its translation: CAWSAGTSLETQYF.

This clone was picked up one time. This chain connects TRBV6-4 to TRBJ2-2; possibly TRBD1 or TRBD2 for D (5 bases each). The CDR3 consists of 15 residues. Trimming removed 6 bases from V and 3 bases from J, with 14 bases in between. CDR1 is MRHNA and CDR2 is SNTAGT in the germline V gene. This chain's CDR3 is CASRPGGADTGELFF. The CDR3 DNA reads as TGTGCCAGCAGACCTGGGGGAGCCGACACCGGGGAGCTGTTTTTT.

The chain is built from TRBV28 and TRBJ1-5; tentatively, D is TRBD1 (6 bases). CDR3 length: 18 amino acids. Per germline, CDR1 MDHEN and CDR2 SYDVKM. With 5 bases removed from V and 2 bases from J, the gap between germline ends came to 22 bases. The CDR3 DNA is TGTGCCAGCAGTACCCCGGGGGGGGGCGGTCATGGCAATCAGCCCCAGCATTTT. Its protein product is CASSTPGGGGHGNQPQHF.

This chain connects TRBV20-1 to TRBJ1-1; D gene unclear. V was shortened by 3 bases and J by 7 bases, with 9 bases between the two germline ends. This CDR3 region has 11 residues. The germline V gene has CDR1 DFQATT and CDR2 SNEGSKA (reference sequence). CDR3 amino acids: CSASPADEAFF. The CDR3 nucleotides are TGCAGTGCTAGTCCGGCCGATGAAGCTTTCTTT.

This clone was seen only a few times. The J gene is TRBJ2-5, the V gene TRBV4-1; D gene uncertain. The CDR3 has 16 residues. Trimming removed 0 bases at V and 8 bases at J, with 19 bases between. CDR1 and CDR2 (germline): MGHRA, YSYEKL. The CDR3 DNA follows: TGCGCCAGCAGCCAAGATAACGGCGGCCCGTGGGAAACCCAGTACTTC. Its protein product is CASSQDNGGPWETQYF.

V is TRBV27 and J is TRBJ1-6; no clear D. The V end was cut by 1 base, the J end by 0 bases, with 13 bases between. Germline assignment: CDR1 MNHEY and CDR2 SMNVEV (reference sequence). The CDR3 spans 18 residues. CDR3 nucleotides: TGTGCCAGCAGTTTATTCTCCGGATCCTCCTCCTATAATTCACCCCTCCACTTT. Its translation is CASSLFSGSSSYNSPLHF.

The V and J genes are TRBV27 and TRBJ2-5; no reliable D call. Trimming pared 6 bases from V and 4 bases from J, leaving 12 bases between. The CDR3 length is 13 residues. The V gene's germline CDR1 is MNHEY and CDR2 SMNVEV (reference sequence). CDR3 DNA sequence: TGTGCCAGCAGGGGTAGAGGATTAGAGACCCAGTACTTC. Protein: CASRGRGLETQYF.

J is TRBJ1-2 and V is TRBV5-4, with D perhaps TRBD1 (6 bases). Per germline, CDR1 SGHNT and CDR2 YYREEE (reference sequence). V was trimmed by 0 bases and J by 6 bases, leaving 9 bases between them. This CDR3 has 13 amino acids. DNA of the CDR3: TGTGCCAGCAGCTTGGTGGACAGCCATGGCTACACCTTC. Amino acids: CASSLVDSHGYTF.

The V gene is TRBV2, the J gene TRBJ2-1; 11 positions agree with TRBD2. V trimming: 6 bases; J trimming: 1 base; junction bases outside the gene matches: 17. Per germline, CDR1 SNHLY and CDR2 FYNNEI. The CDR3 sequence is 20 residues long. The CDR3 sequence is CASSPWGGLASGRSYNEQFF. In nucleotides, the CDR3 is TGTGCCAGCAGCCCCTGGGGGGGCTTGGCTAGCGGGAGGTCCTACAATGAGCAGTTCTTC.

The chain carries TRBV6-5 and TRBJ1-2, with a weak D call TRBD1 (5 bases). CDR1 and CDR2 (germline): MNHEY, SVGAGI. V was pared by 2 bases and J by 6 bases, with 16 bases between. CDR3 length equals 15 residues. The CDR3 nucleotides read TGTGCCAGCAGTTACCAGCCAGGGAACCCTCATGGCTACACCTTC. Translating it yields CASSYQPGNPHGYTF.

The J gene is TRBJ2-2, the V gene TRBV9; D gene uncertain. The CDR3 contains 14 residues. The V gene's germline CDR1 is SGDLS and CDR2 YYNGEE. Trimming took 4 bases from V and 5 from J, leaving 12 bases between them. The CDR3 DNA reads TGTGCCAGCAGCTCGATTTTAGAAACCGGGGAGCTGTTTTTT. It codes for CASSSILETGELFF.

This chain links TRBV25-1 with TRBJ2-2; D is ambiguous. Germline-derived CDR1 and CDR2 are MGHDK and SYGVNS. This CDR3 region has 15 residues. The V gene lost 3 bases and the J gene lost 4 bases, with 12 bases spanning the gap. The CDR3: CASSDRSPGTGELFF. The CDR3 DNA reads TGTGCCAGCAGTGACAGGTCCCCCGGCACCGGGGAGCTGTTTTTT.

The chain couples TRBV9 to TRBJ2-7; 13 bases match TRBD2. V shed 3 bases and J 7 bases; nucleotides not matched to a gene: 1. This CDR3 is 13 amino acids long. Germline CDR1 SGDLS, CDR2 YYNGEE. CDR3 loop: CASSGGLAGEQYF. CDR3 bases: TGTGCCAGCAGCGGGGGACTAGCGGGGGAGCAGTACTTC.

The rearrangement joins TRBV5-1 to TRBJ2-3, with TRBD1 identical over 7 bases. There are 15 residues in the CDR3. Trimming at V came to 4 bases and at J to 0 bases, leaving 5 bases not matched to a gene. Germline V gene data show CDR1 as SGHRS and CDR2 as YFSETQ. The CDR3 loop is CASSTMTGSTDTQYF. DNA for the CDR3: TGCGCCAGCAGCACAATGACAGGGAGCACAGATACGCAGTATTTT.

J is TRBJ2-7 and V is TRBV11-3; 9 bases map to TRBD2. Trimming took 2 bases from V and 5 from J; bases not matched to a gene: 7. Germline CDR1 SGHNT, CDR2 YENEEA. The CDR3 sequence is 15 residues long. CDR3 sequence reads: CASSLTGTSRNEQYF. The CDR3 coding sequence is TGTGCCAGCAGCTTAACCGGGACTAGCCGGAACGAGCAGTACTTC.